This T cell receptor beta chain was identified in a study of shared clonotypes between healthy human individuals. CDR3 length equals 15 residues. Per the germline V gene, CDR1 is SGDLS and CDR2 is YYNGEE. V trimming: 4 bases; J trimming: 4 bases; junction bases outside the gene matches: 8. Sequencing was performed with immunoSEQ multiplex PCR; in TCRdb, only in-frame clones are kept and a portion is missing. The sample contains over a million clones, about 75% of which appear only once. The chain links TRBV9 to TRBJ2-1; 7 nucleotides align to TRBD2. The sequence was collected from a young man in good health. Sequencing was carried out using memory CD4+ T cells sorted from blood. The subset: CD45RA-negative fraction. CDR3 loop: CASSPRLAGYNEQFF. DNA for the CDR3: TGTGCCAGCAGCCCAAGACTAGCTGGGTACAATGAGCAGTTCTTC.